One sample yielded the 23 T cell receptor beta chains listed below, sequenced in a study of response to subunit inactivated influenza vaccine. Each CDR3 protein is one row after TCRdb ran MiXCR on the RT-PCR reads. The sample has approximately 500,000 distinct CDR3 sequences, 13% seen once. The material was PBMCs from blood, obtained 40 to 50 days after vaccination. The origin of the receptors is a man between 45 and 60 years old who received an inactivated influenza vaccine.

This clonotype turned up a few times. The rearrangement joins TRBV7-8 to TRBJ2-3; the D gene could be TRBD1 or TRBD2 (6 bases each). Trimming stripped 4 bases from V and 0 bases from J, with 14 bases between. The CDR3 is made up of 16 amino acids. Germline V lookup: CDR1 SGHVS, CDR2 FQNEAQ. In nucleotides, the CDR3 is TGTGCCAGCAGCTCATCGGGGGCGGGTAGCACAGATACGCAGTATTTT. It yields the protein CASSSSGAGSTDTQYF.

In this sample, this clonotype turned up a few times. The chain has TRBV25-1 and TRBJ2-6; D is uncertain. Trimming cost V 3 bases and J 0 bases, with 3 bases left between them. This CDR3 has 14 residues. Germline V gene lookup returns CDR1 MGHDK and CDR2 SYGVNS. The CDR3 is CASSDNSGANVLTF. CDR3 coding DNA: TGTGCCAGCAGTGACAACTCTGGGGCCAACGTCCTGACTTTC. The complete variable domain, with remaining parts taken from reference TRBV25-1 and TRBJ2-6, reads EADIYQTPRYLVIGTGKKITLECSQTMGHDKMYWYQQDPGMELHLIHYSYGVNSTEKGDLSSESTVSRIRTEHFPLTLESARPSHTSQYLCASSDNSGANVLTFGAGSRLTVL.

The chain recombines TRBV7-9 with TRBJ2-3, with 11 bases lining up with TRBD2. This CDR3 is built from 17 residues. Trimming cost V 5 bases and J 2 bases; bases outside gene matches: 9. CDR1 is SEHNR and CDR2 is FQNEAQ in the germline V gene (reference sequence). CDR3 DNA sequence: TGTGCCAGCAGCCCCCCTGCGACTAGCGGGAACACAGATACGCAGTATTTT. Translated: CASSPPATSGNTDTQYF.

This clonotype has only a few counts. The genes are TRBV24-1 and TRBJ2-5; 9 nucleotides line up with TRBD2. CDR3 length: 15 amino acids. J was trimmed by 5 bases and V by 5 bases; bases with no gene match: 8. CDR1 and CDR2 from the germline V gene are KGHDR and SFDVKD. For the CDR3, the DNA is TGTGCCACCAGTGTGTCGCGGGAGGGCCGGGAGACCCAGTACTTC. Its translation: CATSVSREGRETQYF.

V gene TRBV20-1 combines with J gene TRBJ2-5, with D maybe TRBD2 (5 bases). Germline V lookup: CDR1 DFQATT, CDR2 SNEGSKA (reference sequence). V was cut by 4 bases and J by 3 bases, with 9 bases left in between. The CDR3 covers 12 residues. The DNA for the CDR3 is TGCAGTGCTAACCTAGCAAAAGAGACCCAGTACTTC. Protein product: CSANLAKETQYF.

This clonotype was recorded a few times. This CDR3 fails to terminate in the conserved phenylalanine or tryptophan, so it likely reflects a read error. The DNA is omitted, as the CDR3 cannot be located on it reliably, and the CDR3 follows TCRdb's listing. The V call is TRBV10-3, the J call TRBJ2-7; TRBD1, the table's D call, lacks a check against the DNA. The germline CDR1 and CDR2 sequences are ENHRY and SYGVKD. A total of 9 residues make up the CDR3, ends included. CDR3 sequence: CAISFYGPG.

In this sample, this clonotype turned up many times. The V call is TRBV7-9, the J call TRBJ1-2, with 9 bases aligning to TRBD1. V was pared by 6 bases and J by 7 bases, with 12 bases of the junction left unmatched. Germline V lookup: CDR1 SEHNR, CDR2 FQNEAQ (reference sequence). This CDR3 region has 15 residues. CDR3 sequence: CASSRSGTGSLGYTF. CDR3 sequence (DNA): TGTGCCAGCAGTCGATCCGGGACAGGGTCCCTTGGCTACACCTTC. The complete variable domain, with remaining parts taken from reference TRBV7-9 and TRBJ1-2, reads DTGVSQNPRHKITKRGQNVTFRCDPISEHNRLYWYRQTLGQGPEFLTYFQNEAQLEKSRLLSDRFSAERPKGSFSTLEIQRTEQGDSAMYLCASSRSGTGSLGYTFGSGTRLTVV.

This clonotype was picked up a small number of times. The rearrangement uses TRBV15 and TRBJ2-1, with a possible D match to TRBD2 (5 bases). Deletions cut 1 base from V and 10 bases from J, with 11 bases between. The length of the CDR3 is 13 residues. In germline, CDR1 is LNHNV, CDR2 YYDKDF (reference sequence). The CDR3 loop reads CATSRVGADEQFF. In nucleotides, the CDR3 is TGTGCCACCAGCAGAGTGGGAGCGGACGAGCAGTTCTTC.

This clonotype was counted a few times. The J gene is TRBJ2-7, the V gene TRBV10-3; 9 nucleotides match TRBD1. Germline CDR1 ENHRY, CDR2 SYGVKD. This CDR3 has 14 amino acids. V lost 6 bases to trimming and J lost 2 bases; unmatched junction nucleotides: 5. CDR3 DNA sequence: TGTGCCATCAGGGGGACAGGGAGGACCTACGAGCAGTACTTC. Its translation: CAIRGTGRTYEQYF.

This clonotype was seen only a few times. The chain links TRBV19 to TRBJ2-7; 11 bases align to TRBD2. The CDR3 extends over 14 amino acids. Trimming removed 2 bases from V and 3 bases from J; junction bases left unmatched: 0. Germline loops: CDR1 LNHDA, CDR2 SQIVND (reference sequence). CDR3 protein: CASSITSGSYEQYF. CDR3 DNA: TGTGCCAGTAGTATAACTAGCGGGAGCTACGAGCAGTACTTC.

The chain uses TRBV12-3 or TRBV12-4 and TRBJ1-3; 8 positions match TRBD1. CDR3 length equals 16 residues. V shed 4 bases and J 0 bases; nucleotides not matched to a gene: 5. CDR3 residues: CASSWTGWLSGNTIYF. Here the CDR3 DNA reads TGTGCCAGCAGTTGGACAGGGTGGCTCTCTGGAAACACCATATATTTT.

This clonotype was detected ten times or more. The J gene is TRBJ2-7, the V gene TRBV28; D might be TRBD1 (6 bases). In germline, CDR1 is MDHEN, CDR2 SYDVKM. CDR3 length equals 14 residues. V was pared by 3 bases and J by 13 bases, with 22 bases between. The CDR3 DNA is TGTGCCAGCAGTTTGGGAGCGACGACAGGCCGACTCTACTTC. Its translation is CASSLGATTGRLYF.

The V and J genes are TRBV7-6 and TRBJ2-2; 8 nucleotides match TRBD2. Germline V CDR1 and CDR2: SGHVS, FNYEAQ. CDR3 length: 12 residues. V lost 5 bases, J lost 9 bases, and 2 bases stayed unmatched. The chain's CDR3 is CASSTGGRELFF. In nucleotides, the CDR3 is TGTGCCAGCAGCACGGGGGGGCGGGAGCTGTTTTTT.

J is TRBJ1-1 and V is TRBV7-9; 8 bases match TRBD1. V lost 7 bases, J lost 3 bases, and 4 bases stayed unmatched. The CDR3 runs to 13 residues. Germline lookup yields CDR1 SEHNR and CDR2 FQNEAQ (reference sequence). The chain's CDR3 is CASTRDRYTEAFF. The CDR3 nucleotides read TGTGCCAGCACTCGGGACAGGTACACTGAAGCTTTCTTT.

This clonotype was detected many times. The chain joins TRBV10-3 to TRBJ2-1, with 7 nucleotides matching TRBD2. The V and J ends lost 6 bases and 0 bases, in that order; junction bases with no gene match: 11. This CDR3 has 17 residues. CDR1 and CDR2 (germline): ENHRY, SYGVKD. CDR3 sequence reads: CAISRSGTESSYNEQFF. CDR3 nucleotide sequence: TGTGCCATCAGCCGAAGCGGGACGGAAAGCTCCTACAATGAGCAGTTCTTC.

The chain recombines TRBV9 with TRBJ2-3, with TRBD2 matching 8 bases. Germline V gene sequence: CDR1 SGDLS, CDR2 YYNGEE. Germline trimming cut 0 bases from V and 2 bases from J; bases unmatched to any gene: 8. The CDR3 runs 17 residues. The CDR3 sequence: CASSVVGSGGPTDTQYF. The CDR3 nucleotides are TGTGCCAGCAGCGTAGTCGGAAGCGGGGGTCCCACAGATACGCAGTATTTT.

This clonotype occurred many times. V usage is TRBV12-3 or TRBV12-4 and J usage is TRBJ2-7; D is perhaps TRBD1 or TRBD2 (6 bases each). There are 14 residues in the CDR3. V was cut by 3 bases and J by 0 bases, with 9 bases left in between. The CDR3 bases are TGTGCCAGCAGTTTGGGGGGCGACTCCTACGAGCAGTACTTC. This gives the protein CASSLGGDSYEQYF.

Concerning this clonotype: A much larger clone lies a single base off, so this may be a read error. The chain uses TRBV6-1 and TRBJ1-4; maybe TRBD1 (6 bases). There are 13 residues in the CDR3. Germline lookup yields CDR1 MNHNS and CDR2 SASEGT. The CDR3 spells CASRGDTAGELIF. CDR3 nucleotide sequence: TGTGCCAGCAGGGGGGACACCGCCGGAGAACTGATTTTT.

This chain links TRBV12-3 or TRBV12-4 with TRBJ2-7, with D maybe TRBD2 (5 bases). Trimming removed 3 bases from V and 3 bases from J, with 12 bases in between. This CDR3 has 14 residues. CDR3 nucleotide sequence: TGTGCCAGCAGTTTTATTCGGGGAAACTACGAGCAGTACTTC. Translation: CASSFIRGNYEQYF.

This clonotype has at least ten counts. This chain uses TRBV6-6 with TRBJ2-4; D unresolved. The V gene's germline CDR1 is MNHNY and CDR2 SVGAGI (reference sequence). V was clipped by 5 bases and J by 5 bases, with 10 bases between them. There are 13 residues in the CDR3. Written as DNA, the CDR3 is TGTGCCAGCAGTGAGCCGGAAGAAAACATTCAGTACTTC. Translation gives CASSEPEENIQYF.

This clonotype was counted between two and nine times. The chain couples TRBV7-2 to TRBJ2-5, with D unclear. The V gene lost 3 bases and the J gene lost 0 bases, with 8 bases spanning the gap. CDR3 size: 14 residues. Germline loops: CDR1 SGHTA, CDR2 FQGNSA. CDR3 amino acids: CASSFASNQETQYF. CDR3 DNA sequence: TGTGCCAGCAGCTTCGCCAGCAACCAAGAGACCCAGTACTTC.

This rearrangement joins TRBV29-1 to TRBJ2-4, with D possibly being TRBD1 or TRBD2 (5 bases each). CDR1 is SQVTM and CDR2 is ANQGSEA in the germline V gene. V was clipped by 7 bases and J by 11 bases, with 18 bases between them. This CDR3 is built from 12 residues. Written as DNA, the CDR3 is TGCAGCGCCGGGGCGGACCCCATCCTTCAGTACTTC. This codes for CSAGADPILQYF.

This chain joins TRBV5-1 and TRBJ2-7; perhaps TRBD2 as D (7 bases). The length of the CDR3 is 15 residues. The germline gives CDR1 SGHRS, CDR2 YFSETQ. Trimming shortened V by 4 bases and J by 1 base, and 15 bases separated the two germline ends. The CDR3 loop reads CASSPRGGRSYEQYF. CDR3 DNA: TGCGCCAGCAGCCCGCGCGGGGGCAGATCCTACGAGCAGTACTTC.